This T cell receptor beta chain is from a study of identifying expanded T cells in peripheral blood. The study, taken as a whole, reports: Differentially abundant clones: roughly 1.3 between replicates, approximately 15 at two to three weeks, around 19 at four.

Concerning this clone itself: Antigen: not known.

No infections or other immune events were documented during collection. The CDR3 extends over 14 amino acids. The V gene end was trimmed by 3 bases and the J gene end by 2 bases; junction bases not matched to a gene: 6. Germline CDR1 is SQVTM and CDR2 is ANQGSEA. Measured with immunoSEQ multiplex PCR; TCRdb has only the in-frame clones, and not every one. The data contain approximately 130,000 clones, 84% of them singletons. V is TRBV29-1 and J is TRBJ1-2; 7 nucleotides match TRBD1. What was sequenced was blood. The source of this sequence is a person aged 18-70 years in good health. Here the CDR3 reads CSVDLRQGNYGYTF. For the CDR3, the DNA is TGCAGCGTTGACCTCCGACAGGGCAACTATGGCTACACCTTC.